One and the same sample provided the 31 T cell receptor beta chains below, sequenced in a study of tissue T cells after allogeneic stem cell transplantation. The table came from immunoSEQ multiplex PCR; TCRdb's copy has only in-frame clones and leaves some out. The sample contains around 2,900 clones, about half of which appear only once. Noted time point: mouse harvest day 14 after allogeneic transplant. Mouse grafts combined 10^7 T-cell-depleted bone marrow cells with 10^6 splenic CD5+ T cells. Input material: gut tissue. The receptors come from a female BALB/c mouse given C57BL/6 T cells with graft-versus-host disease after an allogeneic hematopoietic cell transplant.

Sample share makes this clone medium-sized. Each gene name is a mouse one. Read data end 1 residue before the CDR3 end; the end is taken from the germline J gene. This sequence joins TRBV20 and TRBJ2-1, with no clear D. The CDR3 length is 13 residues. CDR1 GFQATS and CDR2 STVNSAI come from the germline V gene. Trimming took off 5 bases at V and 7 bases at J, with 15 bases between the two ends. The CDR3 protein is CGASDNYWAEQFF. The DNA read from the CDR3 is TGTGGTGCTTCAGACAATTATTGGGCTGAGCAGTTC.

With regard to this clone: Mouse names are used for the genes. The DNA ends 1 residue before the CDR3 does, and the rest of the CDR3 is filled in from the germline J gene. The chain uses TRBV26 and TRBJ1-3, with D possibly matching TRBD1 (5 bases). The germline V gene has CDR1 KGHPV and CDR2 FQNQEV (reference sequence). This CDR3 is built from 15 residues. V gave up 4 bases and J gave up 0 bases, with 10 bases separating them. The CDR3 DNA, read in part, is TGTGCCAGCAGTCCCAGGGTCCTTTCTGGAAATACGCTCTAT. Protein: CASSPRVLSGNTLY. The full CDR3 protein reads CASSPRVLSGNTLYF.

Worth noting for this clone: The gene symbols are mouse symbols. The read falls 1 residue short of the CDR3 end, and the missing part is taken from the germline J gene. The chain has TRBV1 and TRBJ1-1; possibly TRBD1 for D (5 bases). Trimming shortened V by 1 base and J by 2 bases, and 8 bases separated the two germline ends. The germline V gene has CDR1 NSQYPW and CDR2 LRSPGD (reference sequence). The CDR3 loop spans 14 amino acids. Partial CDR3 DNA: TGCACCTGCAGTGCAGGGGGGAGCAACACAGAAGTCTTC. Amino acid sequence: CTCSAGGSNTEVF. The full CDR3 protein reads CTCSAGGSNTEVFF. The full variable domain, completed using reference TRBV1 and TRBJ1-1, is VTLLEQNPRWRLVPRGQAVNLRCILKNSQYPWMSWYQQDLQKQLQWLFTLRSPGDKEVKSLPGADYLATRVTDTELRLQVANMSQGRTLYCTCSAGGSNTEVFFGKGTRLTVV.

Concerning this clone itself: The listed genes are named as in mouse. The sequence runs out 1 residue before the end of the CDR3; the remainder is reconstructed from the germline J gene. The V and J genes are TRBV31 and TRBJ2-5; D uncertain. CDR3 length: 15 residues. Deletions cut 0 bases from V and 0 bases from J, with 10 bases between. Germline CDR1 is GKSSPN and CDR2 is SITVG. CDR3 bases read: TGTGCCTGGAGTCTAGAGGAACAGAACCAAGACACCCAGTAC. Protein: CAWSLEEQNQDTQY. The entire CDR3 protein reads CAWSLEEQNQDTQYF.

Points on this clone: Mouse names are used for the genes. The read ends 1 residue before the CDR3 terminus; that terminus is restored from the germline J gene. The chain has TRBV17 and TRBJ2-2, with 13 bases lining up with TRBD2. V trimming: 0 bases; J trimming: 4 bases; junction bases outside the gene matches: 2. This CDR3 comprises 17 residues. Looked up from germline, CDR1 is MNHDT and CDR2 is YYDKIL. The covered CDR3 bases are TGTGCTAGCAGTAGAGAGGACTGGGGGGGCCTCACCGGGCAGCTCTAC. It encodes CASSREDWGGLTGQLY. The whole CDR3 sequence is CASSREDWGGLTGQLYF.

Worth noting for this clone: The gene symbols are mouse symbols. The read ends 1 residue before the CDR3 terminus; that terminus is restored from the germline J gene. The chain uses TRBV13-2 and TRBJ2-7, with 7 bases that match TRBD2. Germline V gives CDR1 NNHNN, CDR2 SYGAGS (reference sequence). The V segment lost 2 bases and the J segment 9 bases; nucleotides outside the gene matches: 5. This CDR3 comprises 12 residues. CDR3 amino acids: CASGERLGVQYF. The DNA read from the CDR3 is TGTGCCAGCGGTGAAAGGCTGGGGGTACAGTAC.

Regarding this clone: The listed genes are named as in mouse. The CDR3 goes on 1 residue after the read ends, and that part is filled in from the germline J gene. The chain couples TRBV24 to TRBJ1-4, with D possibly TRBD1 on 6 matching bases. CDR1 and CDR2 (germline): KGHTA, FRNEEI. The CDR3 is 16 amino acids. Trimming left V 4 bases short and J 0 bases short, with 12 bases between. CDR3 residues: CASSPRDKISNERLFF. The DNA read from the CDR3 is TGTGCCAGCAGTCCCCGGGACAAAATTTCCAACGAAAGATTATTT.

For this clone: Germline and genes: mouse. The CDR3 end lies 1 residue beyond the end of the read and is filled in from the germline J gene. The rearrangement uses TRBV26 and TRBJ2-3, with D hard to call. The germline V gene has CDR1 KGHPV and CDR2 FQNQEV (reference sequence). The CDR3 has 14 residues. V lost 6 bases to trimming and J lost 2 bases, with 12 bases between them. The DNA read from the CDR3 is TGTGCCAGCAGCCCCTTAGGCCATGCAGAAACGCTGTAT. This gives the protein CASSPLGHAETLY. The whole CDR3 region reads CASSPLGHAETLYF.

This clone was recorded a few times. Gene names refer to mouse genes. The CDR3 bases that were read are TGTGCCAGCAGGCTGGGAATTTCCAACGAAAGATTATTT. It translates to CASRLGISNERLF. The whole CDR3 sequence reads CASRLGISNERLFF. The genes are TRBV26 and TRBJ1-4, with no clear D. From the germline J gene comes the end of the CDR3, since the read stops 1 residue before it. Germline-derived CDR1 and CDR2 are KGHPV and FQNQEV (reference sequence). The CDR3 is 14 residues long. The V end lost 6 bases, the J end lost 0 bases, and 8 bases lay between the germline ends.

As to this clone: Mouse gene names apply. The DNA ends 1 residue before the CDR3 does, and the rest of the CDR3 is filled in from the germline J gene. The rearrangement uses TRBV3 and TRBJ2-7, with 11 bases matching TRBD1. J was trimmed by 3 bases and V by 4 bases; bases with no gene match: 2. The CDR3 extends over 14 amino acids. CDR1 is SNHLY and CDR2 is FYNGKV in the germline V gene (reference sequence). The CDR3 bases that were read are TGTGCCAGCAGCTGGGGACAGGGGGTCTATGAACAGTAC. Residues: CASSWGQGVYEQY. The entire CDR3 protein is CASSWGQGVYEQYF.

Regarding this clone: Each gene name is a mouse one. Sequencing ends 1 residue short of the CDR3 end; the germline J gene provides the rest. This sample includes further DNA sequences coding for the same CDR3. The chain has TRBV5 and TRBJ2-5, with D perhaps matching TRBD2 (6 bases). V shed 0 bases and J shed 3 bases, with 7 bases lying between them. The CDR3 contains 14 residues. Germline V gives CDR1 LGHNA, CDR2 YNLKQL (reference sequence). Partial CDR3 DNA: TGTGCCAGCAGCCAAGATTGGGGGCAAGACACCCAGTAC. It codes for CASSQDWGQDTQY. The full CDR3 is CASSQDWGQDTQYF.

This clone is classed as large. Gene names refer to mouse genes. Read data end 1 residue before the CDR3 end; the end is taken from the germline J gene. The J gene is TRBJ2-7, the V gene TRBV5; 8 bases line up with TRBD2. V lost 0 bases and J lost 7; bases outside the gene matches: 5. Germline V gives CDR1 LGHNA, CDR2 YNLKQL (reference sequence). The CDR3 loop spans 14 amino acids. The sequenced CDR3 bases are TGTGCCAGCAGCCAAGATTCTGGGGGGTGGGAACAGTAC. Translating it yields CASSQDSGGWEQY. The whole CDR3 is CASSQDSGGWEQYF.

This clone has more than one count but fewer than ten. Gene names are mouse gene names. The sequence runs out 1 residue before the end of the CDR3; the remainder is reconstructed from the germline J gene. The chain links TRBV1 to TRBJ1-1, with D uncertain. This CDR3 spans 14 amino acids. The germline V gene has CDR1 NSQYPW and CDR2 LRSPGD (reference sequence). Trimming took off 1 base at V and 1 base at J, with 7 bases between the two ends. CDR3 in amino acids: CTCSAVRGNTEVFF. The sequenced part of the CDR3 DNA is TGCACCTGCAGTGCAGTTCGGGGAAACACAGAAGTCTTC.

This clone is labeled medium-sized (0.01 to 0.1%). Any gene name here is a mouse gene name. The DNA ends 1 residue before the CDR3 does, and the rest of the CDR3 is filled in from the germline J gene. The V call is TRBV12-1, the J call TRBJ2-5; the match to TRBD1 covers 10 bases. J gave up 2 bases and V 2 bases, and 9 bases lay outside the gene matches. This CDR3 is built from 17 residues. Germline CDR1 reads SGHSN; CDR2 reads HYEKVE. The part of the CDR3 DNA that was read is TGTGCCAGCTCTCACCACCGGGACAGGGGTGGCCAAGACACCCAGTAC. Translated: CASSHHRDRGGQDTQY. The full CDR3 protein is CASSHHRDRGGQDTQYF.

Remarks on this clone: The genes are named according to mouse. The CDR3 is cut off 1 residue early in the read; its end comes from the germline J gene. The gene calls are TRBV26 and TRBJ2-4; no clear D. This CDR3 has 12 amino acids. The germline gives CDR1 KGHPV, CDR2 FQNQEV (reference sequence). V dropped 7 bases and J dropped 0 bases, with 5 bases sitting between them. The CDR3 bases that were read are TGTGCCAGCACCCTTAGTCAAAACACCTTGTAC. Translated, it gives CASTLSQNTLY. The full CDR3 protein is CASTLSQNTLYF. Supplemented by reference TRBV26 and TRBJ2-4, the full variable domain reads NSKVIQTPRYLVKGQGQKAKMRCIPEKGHPVVFWYQQNKNNEFKFLINFQNQEVLQQIDMTEKRFSAECPSNSPCSLEIQSSEAGDSALYLCASTLSQNTLYFGAGTRLSVL.

This clone was seen only a few times. Mouse germline and gene names are used. The read ends 1 residue before the CDR3 terminus; that terminus is restored from the germline J gene. Other DNA sequences in the sample encode the same CDR3. V is TRBV5 and J is TRBJ2-7, with 8 bases matching TRBD1. Germline-derived CDR1 and CDR2 are LGHNA and YNLKQL (reference sequence). The J segment lost 2 bases and the V segment lost 1 base, leaving 1 base of the junction unmatched. The CDR3 extends over 14 amino acids. The CDR3 loop reads CASSQGTGTYEQYF. Incomplete CDR3 DNA: TGTGCCAGCAGCCAAGGGACAGGGACCTATGAACAGTAC.

A remark on this clone: The genes and germline here are from mouse. The CDR3 end is not reached by the read, which stops 1 residue before it; the germline J gene fills it in. The chain carries TRBV23 and TRBJ1-4; the table assigns TRBD1, which was not confirmed against the DNA. Germline-derived CDR1 and CDR2 are KGHTA and FQNQQP. This CDR3 is built from 15 residues. CDR3 loop: CSSSSGTHSNERLFF. The sequenced CDR3 bases are TGCTCCAGCAGTTCCGGGACACATTCCAACGAAAGATTATTT.

This clone appeared a few times. Gene and germline names: mouse. The read gets to within 1 residue of the CDR3 end, and the germline J gene fills in the rest. The rearrangement links TRBV31 to TRBJ2-1; 11 bases agree with TRBD2. The CDR3 loop spans 15 amino acids. From germline, CDR1 is GKSSPN and CDR2 SITVG. V dropped 2 bases and J dropped 4; count of bases not matched to a gene: 4. The DNA read from the CDR3 is TGTGCCTGGAGTTTCGGACTGGGGGGTTATGCTGAGCAGTTC. Translation gives CAWSFGLGGYAEQF. The CDR3 in full is CAWSFGLGGYAEQFF.

Regarding this clone: Genes and germline are mouse. The CDR3 goes on 1 residue after the read ends, and that part is filled in from the germline J gene. V and J are TRBV26 and TRBJ2-7, with D unclear. The CDR3 spans 13 residues. V was trimmed by 3 bases and J by 0 bases, leaving 6 bases between them. Germline CDR1 is KGHPV and CDR2 is FQNQEV (reference sequence). The CDR3 is CASSLISSYEQYF. CDR3 bases read: TGTGCCAGCAGTCTTATCAGCTCCTATGAACAGTAC.

Turning to this clone: The listed genes are named as in mouse. The sequence runs out 1 residue before the end of the CDR3; the remainder is reconstructed from the germline J gene. The rearrangement uses TRBV16 and TRBJ2-5; D unclear. From germline, CDR1 is SGHSA and CDR2 FRNQAP. The CDR3 has 12 residues. V was pared by 5 bases and J by 0 bases, with 3 bases between. CDR3 sequence: CASSINQDTQYF. CDR3 bases read: TGTGCAAGCAGCATTAACCAAGACACCCAGTAC.

About this clone: Mouse gene names and germline throughout. The CDR3 goes on 1 residue after the read ends, and that part is filled in from the germline J gene. V gene TRBV26 combines with J gene TRBJ2-1; D may be TRBD1 (7 bases). The V end lost 4 bases, the J end lost 1 base, and 11 bases lay between the germline ends. Germline V gene data show CDR1 as KGHPV and CDR2 as FQNQEV (reference sequence). This CDR3 contains 15 residues. The covered CDR3 bases are TGTGCCAGCAGTCCTCAGGGGGGAAACTATGCTGAGCAGTTC. It specifies CASSPQGGNYAEQF. In full, the CDR3 is CASSPQGGNYAEQFF.

By frequency in the sample, this clone is medium-sized (0.01 to 0.1%). Genes and germline are mouse. With the read ending 1 residue before the CDR3 end, the germline J gene is used to fill in that end. The V gene is TRBV4, the J gene TRBJ2-3, with 10 bases that match TRBD2. CDR1 LGHDT and CDR2 YNNKQL come from the germline V gene (reference sequence). V shed 5 bases and J 2 bases; nucleotides not matched to a gene: 4. This CDR3 has 15 amino acids. CDR3 DNA (partial): TGTGCCAGCAGCCTCTGGGGGGGCGATGCAGAAACGCTGTAT. Encoded protein: CASSLWGGDAETLY. The full CDR3 is CASSLWGGDAETLYF.

Note on this clone: Germline and genes here are mouse. The read falls 1 residue short of the CDR3 end, and the missing part is taken from the germline J gene. The chain joins TRBV3 to TRBJ2-3; D may be TRBD1 (5 bases). This CDR3 region has 12 residues. Germline V lookup: CDR1 SNHLY, CDR2 FYNGKV (reference sequence). V lost 5 bases and J 4 bases, leaving 7 bases between the germline ends. Incomplete CDR3 DNA: TGTGCCAGCAGCGGACAATCAGAAACGCTGTAT. Translation gives CASSGQSETLY. The entire CDR3 reads CASSGQSETLYF.

Turning to this clone: Gene names denote mouse genes. The read stops 1 residue short of the end of the CDR3; the missing end is completed from the germline J gene. This sequence joins TRBV4 and TRBJ1-1; the D gene is possibly TRBD1 (6 bases). V was shortened by 4 bases and J by 1 base, with 7 bases between the two germline ends. CDR1 and CDR2 (germline): LGHDT, YNNKQL (reference sequence). This CDR3 spans 13 amino acids. The CDR3 bases that were read are TGTGCCAGCAGCTTGGGACAAAACACAGAAGTCTTC. Residues: CASSLGQNTEVF. In full, the CDR3 reads CASSLGQNTEVFF.

This clone was found a few times. The gene names here belong to mouse. The read ends 1 residue before the CDR3 terminus; that terminus is restored from the germline J gene. The chain has TRBV26 and TRBJ1-4; TRBD1 is a possible D gene (6 bases). Trimming stripped 4 bases from V and 2 bases from J, with 11 bases between. The germline V gene encodes CDR1 KGHPV and CDR2 FQNQEV (reference sequence). CDR3 size: 15 residues. The sequenced part of the CDR3 DNA is TGTGCCAGCAGTCCGCCGGGACAATCCAACGAAAGATTATTT. Translating gives CASSPPGQSNERLF. In full, the CDR3 reads CASSPPGQSNERLFF.

This clone has just a few counts. The gene names here belong to mouse. With the read ending 1 residue before the CDR3 end, the germline J gene is used to fill in that end. J is TRBJ1-2 and V is TRBV13-3, with a weak D call TRBD1 (5 bases). Trimming pared 1 base from V and 0 bases from J, leaving 7 bases between. The CDR3 sequence is 14 residues long. The V gene's germline CDR1 is NNHDY and CDR2 SYVADS. The CDR3 bases that were read are TGTGCCAGCAGTGATTTCAGGGCAAACTCCGACTACACC. It encodes CASSDFRANSDYT. The CDR3 in its entirety is CASSDFRANSDYTF.

Of note for this clone: The gene names here belong to mouse. The read falls 1 residue short of the CDR3 end, and the missing part is taken from the germline J gene. This chain connects TRBV12-2 to TRBJ2-7; D not resolved. The V end was cut by 3 bases, the J end by 0 bases, with 2 bases between. This CDR3 contains 11 residues. Germline-derived CDR1 and CDR2 are SGHLS and HYDKME. The CDR3 reads CASSFSYEQYF. CDR3 DNA, as far as it was read: TGTGCCAGCTCTTTCTCCTATGAACAGTAC.

This clone was observed a few times. Gene names and germline refer to mouse. With the read ending 1 residue before the CDR3 end, the germline J gene is used to fill in that end. The chain recombines TRBV2 with TRBJ2-5; D gene ambiguous. Trimming pared 0 bases from V and 10 bases from J, leaving 8 bases between. Germline V gene lookup returns CDR1 LGHNA and CDR2 YSYQKL. The CDR3 has 12 residues. CDR3 DNA, as far as it was read: TGTGCCAGCAGCCAAGACCGCCTCCCCCAGTAC. This translates into CASSQDRLPQY. The CDR3 reads in full as CASSQDRLPQYF.

In this sample, this clone is medium-sized. Germline and genes here are mouse. The missing CDR3 end, 1 residue past where the read stops, is filled in from the germline J gene. The rearrangement uses TRBV13-1 and TRBJ2-7; no definite D call. CDR3 length: 10 amino acids. Germline V gene sequence: CDR1 NSHNY, CDR2 SYGAGN. Trimming shortened V by 3 bases and J by 4 bases, and 2 bases separated the two germline ends. CDR3 bases read: TGTGCCAGCAGTGGGTATGAACAGTAC. Translated: CASSGYEQY. The full CDR3 protein is CASSGYEQYF.

A word on this clone: The gene names given are mouse names. The read finishes 1 residue shy of the CDR3 end, and the germline J gene is used to complete it. The chain couples TRBV26 to TRBJ2-1, with D perhaps given as TRBD1 or TRBD2 (5 bases each). The V end was cut by 4 bases, the J end by 2 bases, with 6 bases between. The CDR3 contains 13 residues. In germline, CDR1 is KGHPV, CDR2 FQNQEV (reference sequence). Incomplete CDR3 DNA: TGTGCCAGCAGTCCGGGACACTATGCTGAGCAGTTC. This translates into CASSPGHYAEQF. The CDR3 in full is CASSPGHYAEQFF.

About this clone itself: Gene labels here are mouse ones. The DNA ends 1 residue before the CDR3 does, and the rest of the CDR3 is filled in from the germline J gene. The chain links TRBV26 to TRBJ1-6, with D possibly being TRBD1 (6 bases). TRBJ1-6 qualifies as an ORF whose function is uncertain. CDR1 KGHPV and CDR2 FQNQEV come from the germline V gene (reference sequence). Deletions cut 4 bases from V and 4 bases from J, with 11 bases between. The CDR3 is 15 amino acids. This chain's CDR3 is CASSPRQAYNSPLYF. CDR3 DNA, as far as it was read: TGTGCCAGCAGTCCCCGACAGGCATATAATTCGCCCCTCTAC.